This TCR beta chain came from a study of cytomegalovirus exposure and HLA in healthy donors. At the level of the study: HLA-typed donors were the source of around 77 million unique TCRs held in an early data release.

60 Vbeta and 13 Jbeta primers were used in PCR. Sequencing was performed with immunoSEQ multiplex PCR; in TCRdb, only in-frame clones are kept and a portion is missing. The sample contains 100,000 to 150,000 clones, roughly 80% of which appear only once. Of note for this clone: Its cognate antigen is unknown.

The study's findings and limits: More clonal expansion characterized HLA-associated TCR beta chains than equally common others in a later analysis. As a later analysis revealed, the rate of TCR association differed by HLA locus, with DRB1 most and HLA-C fewest.

Material for sequencing was PBMCs. The origin of this receptor is a man younger than 30 in good health and CMV-seropositive.

CDR3: CASSVRTSGSRETQYF. The CDR3 DNA follows: TGCGCCAGCAGCGTACGGACTAGCGGAAGCCGGGAGACCCAGTACTTC. The chain joins TRBV4-3 to TRBJ2-5; 10 bases match TRBD2. Per the germline V gene, CDR1 is LGHNA and CDR2 is YSLEER. Trimming removed 5 bases from V and 5 bases from J; junction bases left unmatched: 11. The CDR3 contains 16 residues.